This T cell receptor (beta chain) was found in a study of blood T cell repertoires in COVID-19. Generated by immunoSEQ multiplex PCR, the TCRdb table keeps only in-frame clones and is missing some. The top ten clones hold roughly 1% of a sample with hundreds of thousands of clones, 75% to 90% of them seen once. CDR1 is DFQATT, CDR2 SNEGSKA, per germline (reference sequence). V was pared by 5 bases and J by 10 bases, with 12 bases between. The CDR3 length is 11 residues. The TCR comes from a man in his late teens or twenties who had recovered from COVID-19. Material for sequencing was PBMCs or T cells enriched from blood (not recorded which). This chain uses TRBV20-1 with TRBJ2-1; TRBD2 is a possible D gene (5 bases). The CDR3 protein is CSAPLAYEQFF. The DNA of the CDR3 is TGCAGTGCTCCTCTAGCATACGAGCAGTTCTTC.